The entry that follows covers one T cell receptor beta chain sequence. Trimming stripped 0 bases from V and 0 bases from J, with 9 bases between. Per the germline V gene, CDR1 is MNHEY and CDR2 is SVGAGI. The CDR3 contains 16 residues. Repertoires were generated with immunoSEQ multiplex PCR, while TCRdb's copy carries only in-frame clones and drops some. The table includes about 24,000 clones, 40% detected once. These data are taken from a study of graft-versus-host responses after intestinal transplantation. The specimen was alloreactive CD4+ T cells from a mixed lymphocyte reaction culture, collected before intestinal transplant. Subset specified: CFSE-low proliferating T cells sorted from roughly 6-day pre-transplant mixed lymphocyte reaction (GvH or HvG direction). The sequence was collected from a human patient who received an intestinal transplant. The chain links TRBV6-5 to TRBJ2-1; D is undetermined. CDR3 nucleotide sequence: TGTGCCAGCAGTTACTCGGCTAGGCCCTCCTACAATGAGCAGTTCTTC. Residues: CASSYSARPSYNEQFF.